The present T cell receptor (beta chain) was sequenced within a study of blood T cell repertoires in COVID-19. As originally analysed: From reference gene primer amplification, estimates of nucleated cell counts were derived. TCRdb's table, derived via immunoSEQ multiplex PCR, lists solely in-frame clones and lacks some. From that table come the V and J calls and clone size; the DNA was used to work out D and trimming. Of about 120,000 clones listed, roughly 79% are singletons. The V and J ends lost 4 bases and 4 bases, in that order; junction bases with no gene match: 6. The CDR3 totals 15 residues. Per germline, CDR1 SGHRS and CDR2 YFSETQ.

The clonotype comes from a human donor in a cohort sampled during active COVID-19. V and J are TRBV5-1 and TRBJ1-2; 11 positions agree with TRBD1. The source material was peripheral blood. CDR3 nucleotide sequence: TGCGCCAGCAGCCCGCGGACAGGGGGCGCCTATGGCTACACCTTC. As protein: CASSPRTGGAYGYTF.